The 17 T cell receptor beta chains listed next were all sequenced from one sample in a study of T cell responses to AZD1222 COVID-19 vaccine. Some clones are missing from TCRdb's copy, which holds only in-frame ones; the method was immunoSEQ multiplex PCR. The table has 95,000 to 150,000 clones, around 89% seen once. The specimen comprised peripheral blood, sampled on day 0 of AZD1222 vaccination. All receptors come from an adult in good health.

In DNA form, the CDR3 reads TGTGCCTTCCGCTCAGGGGGCTCTGGAAACACCATATATTTT. Protein product: CAFRSGGSGNTIYF. This chain uses TRBV30 with TRBJ1-3, with TRBD1 matching 7 bases. The trim removed 7 bases at V and 0 bases at J, leaving 6 bases unmatched. The CDR3 extends over 14 amino acids. The germline V gene has CDR1 GTSNPN and CDR2 SVGIG (reference sequence). The full variable domain, rest sourced from reference TRBV30 and TRBJ1-3, is SQTIHQWPATLVQPVGSPLSLECTVEGTSNPNLYWYRQAAGRGLQLLFYSVGIGQISSEVPQNLSASRPQDRQFILSSKKLLLSDSGFYLCAFRSGGSGNTIYFGEGSWLTVV.

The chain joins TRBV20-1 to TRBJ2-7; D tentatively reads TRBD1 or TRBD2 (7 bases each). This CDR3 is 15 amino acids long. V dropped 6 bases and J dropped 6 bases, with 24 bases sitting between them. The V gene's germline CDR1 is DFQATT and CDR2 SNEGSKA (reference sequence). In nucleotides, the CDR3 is TGCAGTGCCAGTGGGCCATTTTCAGGGGGGGGCGAGCAGTACTTC. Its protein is CSASGPFSGGGEQYF.

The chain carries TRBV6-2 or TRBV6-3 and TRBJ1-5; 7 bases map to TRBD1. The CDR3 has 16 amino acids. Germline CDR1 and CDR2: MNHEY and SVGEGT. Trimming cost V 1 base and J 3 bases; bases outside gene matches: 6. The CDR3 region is CASSYYPTGLNQPQHF. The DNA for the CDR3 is TGTGCCAGCAGTTACTACCCGACAGGGCTCAATCAGCCCCAGCATTTT.

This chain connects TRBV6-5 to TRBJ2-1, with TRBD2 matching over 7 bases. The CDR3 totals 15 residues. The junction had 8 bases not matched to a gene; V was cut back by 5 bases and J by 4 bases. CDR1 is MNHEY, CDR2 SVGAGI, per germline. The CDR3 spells CASSLGGGGYNEQFF. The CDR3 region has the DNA TGTGCCAGCAGTCTCGGCGGGGGAGGGTACAATGAGCAGTTCTTC.

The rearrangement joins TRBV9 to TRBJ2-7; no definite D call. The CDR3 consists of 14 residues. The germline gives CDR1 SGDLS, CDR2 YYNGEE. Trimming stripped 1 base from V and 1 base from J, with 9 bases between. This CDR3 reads CASSVRLVSYEQYF. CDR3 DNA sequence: TGTGCCAGCAGCGTAAGGTTGGTTTCCTACGAGCAGTACTTC.

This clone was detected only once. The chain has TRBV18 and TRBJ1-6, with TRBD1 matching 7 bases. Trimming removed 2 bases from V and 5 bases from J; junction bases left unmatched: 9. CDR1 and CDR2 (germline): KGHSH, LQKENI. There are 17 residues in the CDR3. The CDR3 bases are TGTGCCAGCTCACCAAGGGACACGACAGGGAATAATTCACCCCTCCACTTT. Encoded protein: CASSPRDTTGNNSPLHF.

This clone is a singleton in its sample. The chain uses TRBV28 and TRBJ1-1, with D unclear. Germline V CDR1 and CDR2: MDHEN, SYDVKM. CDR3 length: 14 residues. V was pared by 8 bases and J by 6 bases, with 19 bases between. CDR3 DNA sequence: TGTGCCAGCTTGTACGTTGGCTCTACGGCTGAAGCTTTCTTT. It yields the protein CASLYVGSTAEAFF.

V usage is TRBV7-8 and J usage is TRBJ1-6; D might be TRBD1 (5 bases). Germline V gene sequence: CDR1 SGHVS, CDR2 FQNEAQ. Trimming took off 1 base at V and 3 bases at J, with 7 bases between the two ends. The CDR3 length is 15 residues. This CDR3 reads CASSLVDNYNSPLHF. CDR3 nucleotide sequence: TGTGCCAGCAGCTTAGTGGACAACTATAATTCACCCCTCCACTTT.

In DNA form, the CDR3 reads TGTGCCAGCGGAACGGGGAACACTGAAGCTTTCTTT. This gives the protein CASGTGNTEAFF. V gene TRBV2 combines with J gene TRBJ1-1; D gene ambiguous. The CDR3 contains 12 residues. The V and J ends lost 8 bases and 1 base respectively, with 8 bases between them. The germline gives CDR1 SNHLY, CDR2 FYNNEI.

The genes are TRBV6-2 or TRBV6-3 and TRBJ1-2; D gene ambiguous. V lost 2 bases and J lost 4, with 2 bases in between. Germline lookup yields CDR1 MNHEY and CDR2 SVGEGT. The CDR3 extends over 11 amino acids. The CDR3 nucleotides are TGTGCCAGCAGTTACACCTATGGCTACACCTTC. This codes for CASSYTYGYTF.

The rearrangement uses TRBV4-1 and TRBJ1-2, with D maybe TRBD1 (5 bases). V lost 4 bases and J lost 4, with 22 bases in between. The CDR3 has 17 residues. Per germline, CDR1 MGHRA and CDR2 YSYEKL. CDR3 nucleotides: TGCGCCAGCAGCCTTGACACAACAGGCTCGGGCCTCTATGGCTACACCTTC. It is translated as CASSLDTTGSGLYGYTF.

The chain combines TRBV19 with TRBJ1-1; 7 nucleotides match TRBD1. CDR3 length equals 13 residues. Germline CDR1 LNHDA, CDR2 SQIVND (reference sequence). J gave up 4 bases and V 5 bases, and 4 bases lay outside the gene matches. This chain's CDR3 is CASSRQGATEAFF. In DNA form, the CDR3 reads TGTGCCAGTAGTCGACAGGGTGCCACTGAAGCTTTCTTT.

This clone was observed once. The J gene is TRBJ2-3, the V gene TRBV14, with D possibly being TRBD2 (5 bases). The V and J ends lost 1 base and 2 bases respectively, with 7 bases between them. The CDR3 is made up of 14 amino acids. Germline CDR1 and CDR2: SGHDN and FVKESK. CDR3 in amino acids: CASSQGTYTDTQYF. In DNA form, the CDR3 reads TGTGCCAGCAGCCAAGGGACTTACACAGATACGCAGTATTTT.

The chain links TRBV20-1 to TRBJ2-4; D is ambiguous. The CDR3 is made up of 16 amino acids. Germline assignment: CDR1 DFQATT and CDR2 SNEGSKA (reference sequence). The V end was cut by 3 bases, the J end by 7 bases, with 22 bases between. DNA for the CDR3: TGCAGTGCTAGTCCCCCGTCGAATAACTATGGGAACATTCAGTACTTC. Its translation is CSASPPSNNYGNIQYF.

CDR3 protein: CASSADHYEQYF. The CDR3 DNA sequence: TGCGCCAGCAGCGCGGACCACTACGAGCAGTACTTC. This sequence joins TRBV5-1 and TRBJ2-7, with D hard to call. The CDR3 totals 12 residues. Germline values: CDR1 SGHRS, CDR2 YFSETQ. The V end lost 4 bases, the J end lost 3 bases, and 8 bases lay between the germline ends.

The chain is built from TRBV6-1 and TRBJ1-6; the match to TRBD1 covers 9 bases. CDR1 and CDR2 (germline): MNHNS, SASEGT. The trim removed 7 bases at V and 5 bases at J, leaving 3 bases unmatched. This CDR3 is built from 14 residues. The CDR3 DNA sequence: TGTGCCAGCACCCGGACAGGGGATAATTCACCCCTCCACTTT. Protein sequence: CASTRTGDNSPLHF.

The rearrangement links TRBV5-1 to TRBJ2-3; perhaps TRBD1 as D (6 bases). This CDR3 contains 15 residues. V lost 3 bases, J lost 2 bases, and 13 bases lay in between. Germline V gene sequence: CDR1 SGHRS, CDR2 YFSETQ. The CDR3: CASSWWDTHTDTQYF. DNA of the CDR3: TGCGCCAGCAGCTGGTGGGACACCCACACAGATACGCAGTATTTT.